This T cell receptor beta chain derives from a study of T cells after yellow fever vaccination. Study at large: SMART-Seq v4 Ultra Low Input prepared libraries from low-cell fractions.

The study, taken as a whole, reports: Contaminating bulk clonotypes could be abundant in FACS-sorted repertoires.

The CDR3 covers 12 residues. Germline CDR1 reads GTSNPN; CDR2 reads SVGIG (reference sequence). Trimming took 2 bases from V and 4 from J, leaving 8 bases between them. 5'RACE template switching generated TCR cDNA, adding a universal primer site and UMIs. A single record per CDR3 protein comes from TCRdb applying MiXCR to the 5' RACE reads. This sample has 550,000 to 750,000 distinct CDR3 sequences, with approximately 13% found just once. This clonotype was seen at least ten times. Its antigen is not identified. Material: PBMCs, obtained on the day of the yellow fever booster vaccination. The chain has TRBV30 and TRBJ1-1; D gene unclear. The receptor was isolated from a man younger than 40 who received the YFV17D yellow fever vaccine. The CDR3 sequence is CAWSRGITEAFF. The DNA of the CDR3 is TGTGCCTGGAGTCGAGGGATCACTGAAGCTTTCTTT.